This is a list of T cell receptor beta chains from one sample in a study of identical twins. One entry per CDR3 protein, called by TCRdb with MiXCR from the 5' RACE reads. The sample has about 200,000 distinct CDR3 sequences, 6.5% to 8.5% seen once. These data also formed part of another study, on yellow fever vaccine responses in identical twins.

Sequencing used memory (CD45RO+) T cells sorted from blood. The receptors originated from a woman aged 18-35 years in good health. Each CDR3 is given with its conserved first and last residue. The D gene is left open where the match is weak. A row's size may be missing; if present it is once, few, many or a size class.

D gene | J gene | clone size | V gene | CDR3 DNA | CDR3 protein
NA | TRBJ1-1 | few | TRBV3-1 | TGTGCCAGCAGCCAAGCGGACCGGAACACTGAAGCTTTCTTT | CASSQADRNTEAFF
NA | TRBJ1-1 | NA | TRBV12-5 | TGTGCTAGTGGTTTGGGGGGTGAAGCTTTCTTT | CASGLGGEAFF
TRBD2 | TRBJ2-7 | many | TRBV28 | TGTGCCAGCGTGACTAGCGGGGGGGCCTACGAGCAGTACTTC | CASVTSGGAYEQYF
NA | TRBJ2-1 | many | TRBV20-1 | TGCAGTGCTACTCAACCGCGGAGGCCCGTGGCGGTTGAGCAGTTCTTC | CSATQPRRPVAVEQFF
NA | TRBJ2-3 | many | TRBV12-3/TRBV12-4 | TGTGCCAGCAGTTACACGGGGTCGGGAGATACGCAGTATTTT | CASSYTGSGDTQYF
NA | TRBJ2-4 | many | TRBV4-2 | TGTGCCAGCAGCCGCGAGGAGACAGGCAAAAACATTCAGTACTTC | CASSREETGKNIQYF
NA | TRBJ2-1 | many | TRBV29-1 | TGCAGCGTTGTGGTCCGGGGCCGCAATGAGCAGTTCTTC | CSVVVRGRNEQFF
NA | TRBJ2-3 | NA | TRBV9 | TGTGCCAGCAGCGTTTCCTTGACCGACACAGATACGCAGTATTTT | CASSVSLTDTDTQYF
TRBD1 | TRBJ2-5 | many | TRBV27 | TGTGCCAGCAGTTTATCACACAGGGGCCAAGAGACCCAGTACTTC | CASSLSHRGQETQYF
TRBD2 | TRBJ2-1 | many | TRBV6-4 | TGTGCCAGCAGCGCTCTAGCGGGGGGGGTCAATGAGCAGTTCTTC | CASSALAGGVNEQFF
TRBD1 | TRBJ1-6 | NA | TRBV28 | TGTGCCAGCAGTTTACCTCGGACAGGTCGCAATTCACCCCTCCACTTT | CASSLPRTGRNSPLHF
NA | TRBJ2-5 | many | TRBV29-1 | TGCAGCGGAACTAGCTCCGAGACCCAGTACTTC | CSGTSSETQYF
NA | TRBJ2-3 | many | TRBV29-1 | TGCAGCGTTACGGACACAGATACGCAGTATTTT | CSVTDTDTQYF
NA | TRBJ2-1 | NA | TRBV18 | TGTGCCAGCTCACTTTCTAGCCAAAGCTCCTACAATGAGCAGTTCTTC | CASSLSSQSSYNEQFF
TRBD1 | TRBJ2-6 | few | TRBV5-5 | TGTGCCAGCAGCTTGCAAGCCAGGGGGTTTCCTGGGGCCAACGTCCTGACTTTC | CASSLQARGFPGANVLTF
TRBD1 | TRBJ2-5 | many | TRBV25-1 | TGTGCCAGCAGTGGGCTCAATAGACAGGGCCTTTCCCAAGAGACCCAGTACTTC | CASSGLNRQGLSQETQYF
NA | TRBJ1-5 | many | TRBV28 | TGTGCCAGCAGTTTCTTGAAGACTAACGCGCCCCAGCATTTT | CASSFLKTNAPQHF
TRBD2 | TRBJ2-7 | many | TRBV11-1 | TGTGCCAGCAGCCCCCCCGGACTAGCGGGAGTTCTTCCCTCGAACGAGCAGTACTTC | CASSPPGLAGVLPSNEQYF
TRBD1 | TRBJ2-2 | NA | TRBV7-9 | TGTGCCAGCGGTGGACAGGGTCTTTCCGGGGAGCTGTTTTTT | CASGGQGLSGELFF
NA | TRBJ2-3 | few | TRBV20-1 | TGCAGTGCTAGAGATTTAAGATTTGGCCGCCGTGCAGATACGCAGTATTTT | CSARDLRFGRRADTQYF
NA | TRBJ2-3 | few | TRBV20-1 | TGCAGTGCTAGAGTATTAGGGGGGGGCCGGGATACGCAGTATTTT | CSARVLGGGRDTQYF
TRBD1 | TRBJ1-1 | NA | TRBV28 | TGTGCCAGCAGTTTAAGGACAGGGCGATCGGGGGCTTTCTTT | CASSLRTGRSGAFF
TRBD1 | TRBJ2-5 | NA | TRBV20-1 | TGCAGTGCTAATGACAGGGGGGAGACCCAGTACTTC | CSANDRGETQYF
TRBD1 | TRBJ2-1 | NA | TRBV6-4 | TGTGCCAGCAGTGACTCGAACAGGGGGCGCGAGCGGAGCTCCTACAATGAGCAGTTCTTC | CASSDSNRGRERSSYNEQFF
TRBD2 | TRBJ2-2 | once | TRBV6-1 | TGTGCCAGCGGGGAGGCGGGGGGCACCGGGGAGCTGTTTTTT | CASGEAGGTGELFF
NA | TRBJ2-1 | NA | TRBV20-1 | TGCAGTGGGGCAAAAACTAACAATGAGCAGTTCTTC | CSGAKTNNEQFF
NA | TRBJ2-1 | many | TRBV6-5 | TGTGCCAGCAGTTTAAAGGACAGCTACAATGAGCAGTTCTTC | CASSLKDSYNEQFF
NA | TRBJ2-1 | few | TRBV4-2 | TGTGCCAGCAGCCAAGAAATCGGGAGCAGCTACAATGAGCAGTTCTTC | CASSQEIGSSYNEQFF
NA | TRBJ2-1 | few | TRBV30 | TGTGCCTGGAGCCCCGGACTATACAATGAGCAGTTCTTC | CAWSPGLYNEQFF
NA | TRBJ2-5 | few | TRBV20-1 | TGCAGTGCCTCACCTCCTAGGGTCGGGGAGACCCAGTACTTC | CSASPPRVGETQYF
NA | TRBJ2-3 | NA | TRBV20-1 | TGCAGTGCTAGCCCAAGCGGGTATAAAGATACGCAGTATTTT | CSASPSGYKDTQYF
NA | TRBJ2-7 | many | TRBV5-1 | TGCGCCAGCAGCTTGGGGCAGCTTTCCGACTACGAGCAGTACTTC | CASSLGQLSDYEQYF
NA | TRBJ2-3 | many | TRBV7-9 | TGTGCCAGCAGCTTGACTAAGGATCAGGGACAGTATTTT | CASSLTKDQGQYF
TRBD2 | TRBJ2-5 | few | TRBV5-4 | TGTGCCAGCAGCTTGGACTTAGCGGGCATTCAAGAGACCCAGTACTTC | CASSLDLAGIQETQYF
NA | TRBJ1-1 | few | TRBV30 | TGTGCCTGGAGCCGGGGAGGGAACACTGAAGCTTTCTTT | CAWSRGGNTEAFF
TRBD1 | TRBJ2-3 | NA | TRBV7-9 | TGTGCCAGCAACCCCAGGGGGAGCACAGATACGCAGTATTTT | CASNPRGSTDTQYF
TRBD2 | TRBJ2-1 | many | TRBV10-3 | TGTGCCATCTCGCGGGGGGGAGGGCCCTACAATGAGCAGTTCTTC | CAISRGGGPYNEQFF
TRBD1 | TRBJ2-3 | NA | TRBV11-2 | TGTGCCAGCAGCAAGGACAGGGGCACAGATACGCAGTATTTT | CASSKDRGTDTQYF
TRBD1 | TRBJ2-6 | few | TRBV11-1 | TGTGCCAGCAGCCACTTCGGACAGGGTCCCTCCTCTGGGGCCAACGTCCTGACTTTC | CASSHFGQGPSSGANVLTF
NA | TRBJ1-3 | few | TRBV7-8 | TGTGCCAGCAGCTTAGTAGCCGGGAACTCTGGAAACACCATATATTTT | CASSLVAGNSGNTIYF
NA | TRBJ2-3 | few | TRBV7-9 | TGTGCCATGGAGGGCGTATTCTCTTCAGATACGCAGTATTTT | CAMEGVFSSDTQYF